Presented here are 17 T cell receptor beta chains from one specimen sequenced in a study of cytomegalovirus exposure and HLA in healthy donors. The PCR used 60 Vbeta and 13 Jbeta primers. Repertoires were generated with immunoSEQ multiplex PCR, while TCRdb's copy carries only in-frame clones and drops some. The sample yields 99,000 or so clones, roughly four fifths seen once. Sequencing input: PBMCs. Receptor source: a female donor in good health and CMV-seropositive.

This sequence joins TRBV19 and TRBJ2-3; TRBD1 is a possible D gene (6 bases). V was clipped by 0 bases and J by 0 bases, with 13 bases between them. CDR1 and CDR2 (germline): LNHDA, SQIVND (reference sequence). CDR3 size: 17 residues. CDR3 DNA sequence: TGTGCCAGTAGTATAGATCAAGGGACACCCAGCACAGATACGCAGTATTTT. Its protein is CASSIDQGTPSTDTQYF.

In its sample, this clone was seen once. The chain combines TRBV10-3 with TRBJ2-2, with 8 bases aligning to TRBD1. With V trimmed by 6 bases and J by 1 base, 1 base remained unmatched. There are 14 residues in the CDR3. Germline V CDR1 and CDR2: ENHRY, SYGVKD. CDR3 sequence: CAIRGTGNTGELFF. Written as DNA, the CDR3 is TGTGCCATCAGGGGGACAGGGAACACCGGGGAGCTGTTTTTT.

The chain links TRBV9 to TRBJ1-1, with no clear D. The CDR3 runs 14 residues. Germline CDR1 SGDLS, CDR2 YYNGEE. Deletions cut 3 bases from V and 2 bases from J, with 11 bases between. CDR3 sequence: CASSATGDNTEAFF. The DNA of the CDR3 is TGTGCCAGCAGCGCCACCGGGGATAACACTGAAGCTTTCTTT.

This clone was seen only once. The chain combines TRBV18 with TRBJ1-1; 7 bases agree with TRBD1. V lost 4 bases and J lost 1; bases outside the gene matches: 3. This CDR3 comprises 14 residues. The V gene's germline CDR1 is KGHSH and CDR2 LQKENI. The CDR3 DNA reads TGTGCCAGCTCACTTGACAGGGCGAACACTGAAGCTTTCTTT. This codes for CASSLDRANTEAFF.

The V and J genes are TRBV5-5 and TRBJ2-5; no clear D gene. V was pared by 2 bases and J by 2 bases, with 10 bases between. The germline CDR1 and CDR2 sequences are SGHKS and YYEKEE (reference sequence). The CDR3 is 14 residues long. The CDR3 reads CASSFIGLQETQYF. CDR3 nucleotides: TGTGCCAGCAGCTTTATCGGTCTGCAAGAGACCCAGTACTTC.

This chain uses TRBV27 with TRBJ2-1, with 12 bases lining up with TRBD2. V gave up 5 bases and J gave up 10 bases; unmatched junction bases: 9. This CDR3 has 15 amino acids. Germline loops: CDR1 MNHEY, CDR2 SMNVEV (reference sequence). The CDR3 nucleotides read TGTGCCAGCAGTATCCGACTAGCGGGAGTCAGGGAGCAGTTCTTC. Protein sequence: CASSIRLAGVREQFF.

This clone was observed a single time. The CDR3: CASSTWAGQNEKLFF. Written as DNA, the CDR3 is TGTGCCAGCAGCACTTGGGCGGGACAGAATGAAAAACTGTTTTTT. The chain couples TRBV27 to TRBJ1-4, with 7 positions matching TRBD1. CDR3 length equals 15 residues. Germline V CDR1 and CDR2: MNHEY, SMNVEV (reference sequence). J lost 5 bases, V lost 6 bases, and 9 bases had no gene match.

V gene TRBV5-1 combines with J gene TRBJ1-1; maybe TRBD1 (6 bases). This CDR3 has 15 residues. V dropped 0 bases and J dropped 3 bases, with 12 bases sitting between them. Per the germline V gene, CDR1 is SGHRS and CDR2 is YFSETQ. For the CDR3, the DNA is TGCGCCAGCAGCTTGGAAGCCGGGACATACACTGAAGCTTTCTTT. This codes for CASSLEAGTYTEAFF.

V and J are TRBV5-1 and TRBJ2-3; no definite D call. Trimming removed 4 bases from V and 0 bases from J, with 9 bases in between. In germline, CDR1 is SGHRS, CDR2 YFSETQ. The CDR3 consists of 14 residues. The CDR3 sequence is CASSLDSSTDTQYF. Here the CDR3 DNA reads TGCGCCAGCAGCCTGGATTCTAGCACAGATACGCAGTATTTT. The complete variable domain, with remaining parts taken from reference TRBV5-1 and TRBJ2-3, reads KAGVTQTPRYLIKTRGQQVTLSCSPISGHRSVSWYQQTPGQGLQFLFEYFSETQRNKGNFPGRFSGRQFSNSRSEMNVSTLELGDSALYLCASSLDSSTDTQYFGPGTRLTVL.

This chain joins TRBV10-3 and TRBJ1-6; possibly TRBD1 for D (6 bases). Trimming stripped 2 bases from V and 8 bases from J, with 10 bases between. The CDR3 extends over 14 amino acids. Germline-derived CDR1 and CDR2 are ENHRY and SYGVKD. CDR3 bases: TGTGCCATCAGTGAGACAGGGACCCATTCACCCCTCCACTTT. Its protein is CAISETGTHSPLHF.

This sequence joins TRBV28 and TRBJ1-2; 8 nucleotides line up with TRBD1. Germline loops: CDR1 MDHEN, CDR2 SYDVKM. V lost 3 bases, J lost 0 bases, and 9 bases stayed unmatched. The CDR3 runs to 17 residues. This chain's CDR3 is CASSFRGTGQANYGYTF. Written as DNA, the CDR3 is TGTGCCAGCAGTTTTCGGGGGACAGGCCAAGCTAACTATGGCTACACCTTC.

The chain's CDR3 is CASSYRGRGEKLFF. The CDR3 DNA sequence: TGTGCCAGCAGCTACAGGGGGCGGGGTGAAAAACTGTTTTTT. The chain employs TRBV6-5 and TRBJ1-4; 9 bases map to TRBD1. Looked up from germline, CDR1 is MNHEY and CDR2 is SVGAGI. Trimming removed 6 bases from V and 7 bases from J; junction bases left unmatched: 6. CDR3 length equals 14 residues.

V usage is TRBV27 and J usage is TRBJ2-7; 7 nucleotides agree with TRBD2. The germline CDR1 and CDR2 sequences are MNHEY and SMNVEV (reference sequence). This CDR3 has 14 amino acids. V trimming: 8 bases; J trimming: 6 bases; junction bases outside the gene matches: 13. CDR3 DNA: TGTGCCAGCTCCCGGGGAGGGCAGGGAGGCGAGCAGTACTTC. This codes for CASSRGGQGGEQYF.

This chain joins TRBV25-1 and TRBJ1-2; D is ambiguous. The CDR3 is made up of 13 amino acids. Trimming shortened V by 4 bases and J by 5 bases, and 11 bases separated the two germline ends. In germline, CDR1 is MGHDK, CDR2 SYGVNS. CDR3 residues: CASSGPRGYGYTF. The DNA for the CDR3 is TGTGCCAGCAGTGGACCGCGAGGATATGGCTACACCTTC.

This clone appeared a few times. The genes are TRBV7-9 and TRBJ2-5; 7 bases map to TRBD1. V lost 2 bases, J lost 5 bases, and 5 bases stayed unmatched. CDR1 is SEHNR and CDR2 is FQNEAQ in the germline V gene (reference sequence). The CDR3 is 14 residues long. CDR3 sequence (DNA): TGTGCCAGCAGCTTACGAACAGGGGTCGAGACCCAGTACTTC. Protein sequence: CASSLRTGVETQYF.

This chain links TRBV23-1 with TRBJ1-3; TRBD1 matches at 7 bases. TRBV23-1 is sorted into the ORF group, with uncertain function. J was trimmed by 1 base and V by 6 bases; bases with no gene match: 3. The CDR3 spans 14 residues. The CDR3 nucleotides are TGCGCCAGCAGGCACAGGGGATCTGGAAACACCATATATTTT. Translation gives CASRHRGSGNTIYF.

The chain couples TRBV18 to TRBJ2-2; D is possibly TRBD2 (7 bases). The CDR3 loop spans 15 amino acids. Germline V gene lookup returns CDR1 KGHSH and CDR2 LQKENI. V lost 3 bases and J lost 6, with 14 bases in between. This chain's CDR3 is CASSPNGGQSGELFF. CDR3 bases: TGTGCCAGCTCACCCAACGGGGGGCAGTCCGGGGAGCTGTTTTTT.